The present T cell receptor beta chain was sequenced within a study of shared clonotypes between healthy human individuals. Study-level results: Despite large depth, sorted-subset datasets appeared incompletely sequenced.

Note on this clone: Its antigen is unidentified.

V dropped 8 bases and J dropped 0 bases, with 12 bases sitting between them. CDR1 and CDR2 (germline): SGHRS, YFSETQ. This CDR3 comprises 15 residues. Clones were sequenced by immunoSEQ multiplex PCR, and TCRdb holds only the in-frame ones, with some missing. The data show about 2.3 million clones, with 85% to 95% seen just once and 0.39% held by the top ten. The specimen sequenced was naive CD4+ T cells from PBMCs. Subset defined: CD45RA+ positively selected. The chain has TRBV5-1 and TRBJ2-6; D gene ambiguous. This TCR derives from a man aged 18 to 30 in good health. Some clones in this sample may be carry-over from other donors' samples. CDR3 loop: CASLNDASGANVLTF. In DNA form, the CDR3 reads TGCGCCAGTCTCAATGACGCCTCTGGGGCCAACGTCCTGACTTTC.